This passage covers 23 T cell receptor beta chains from one sample sequenced in a study of identical twins (TCRdb year 2016). The library came from 5' RACE. Sequencing was performed on an Illumina HiSeq 2000. The raw public data were reprocessed by TCRdb itself: fastp quality trimming at Q25, MiXCR clonotype calling, in-frame beta chains only. Each entry is one CDR3 protein sequence, shown with its most common DNA and genes. For this sample the table gives around 280,000 distinct CDR3 sequences, of which about 8.1% were detected only once. Over 2% of the sample is taken by the ten largest. These data were also reused for a study on yellow fever vaccine responses in identical twins.

Specimen: memory (CD45RO+) T cells sorted from blood. This specimen's cell subset or site label, per the study, means: CD45RO+ enriched T cells. These receptors were obtained from a woman in her late teens or twenties in good health.

This clonotype was detected ten times or more. The CDR3 loop is CASSPGQVQETQYF. The CDR3 bases are TGTGCCAGCAGCCCCGGACAGGTTCAAGAGACCCAGTACTTC. The rearrangement uses TRBV12-3 or TRBV12-4 and TRBJ2-5, with TRBD1 matching 7 bases. The trim removed 6 bases at V and 2 bases at J, leaving 6 bases unmatched. The CDR3 runs 14 residues.

This clonotype was detected ten times or more. The chain joins TRBV4-1 to TRBJ2-5, with 7 bases fitting TRBD1. The CDR3 spans 14 residues. The germline V gene encodes CDR1 MGHRA and CDR2 YSYEKL. Unmatched junction bases numbered 7, after V lost 4 bases and J lost 5 bases. The CDR3 protein is CASSRDSGSETQYF. The CDR3 nucleotides read TGCGCCAGCAGCCGGGACAGTGGGAGCGAGACCCAGTACTTC.

This clonotype has only a few counts. The chain has TRBV11-2 and TRBJ2-5, with D possibly being TRBD1 or TRBD2 (5 bases each). V lost 1 base and J 5 bases, leaving 14 bases between the germline ends. There are 15 residues in the CDR3. Germline CDR1 and CDR2: SGHAT and FQNNGV. The CDR3: CASSLVRGRGETQYF. DNA for the CDR3: TGTGCCAGCAGCTTAGTGAGGGGACGAGGGGAGACCCAGTACTTC.

The table lists this clonotype with a few counts. The chain employs TRBV14 and TRBJ2-2; D is uncertain. Per germline, CDR1 SGHDN and CDR2 FVKESK. CDR3 length: 16 amino acids. V lost 8 bases to trimming and J lost 3 bases, with 19 bases between them. The CDR3 nucleotides read TGTGCCAGCCCCGTTGTAGTGCTCACAGACACCGGGGAGCTGTTTTTT. Translation gives CASPVVVLTDTGELFF. Looking up the rest from reference TRBV14 and TRBJ2-2 gives the full variable domain: EAGVTQFPSHSVIEKGQTVTLRCDPISGHDNLYWYRRVMGKEIKFLLHFVKESKQDESGMPNNRFLAERTGGTYSTLKVQPAELEDSGVYFCASPVVVLTDTGELFFGEGSRLTVL.

The CDR3 spells CAISESGVNSPLHF. CDR3 DNA: TGTGCCATCAGTGAATCGGGGGTCAATTCACCCCTCCACTTT. The chain couples TRBV10-3 to TRBJ1-6; perhaps TRBD1 as D (5 bases). This CDR3 has 14 residues. Trimming left V 3 bases short and J 7 bases short, with 10 bases between. Per the germline V gene, CDR1 is ENHRY and CDR2 is SYGVKD.

This clonotype was observed at least ten times. The chain combines TRBV9 with TRBJ2-5; D remains ambiguous. The CDR3 totals 16 residues. V was cut by 0 bases and J by 2 bases, with 14 bases left in between. CDR1 is SGDLS and CDR2 is YYNGEE in the germline V gene. As DNA, the CDR3 is TGTGCCAGCAGCGTAGCTACGGGTCAGGCGCAAGAGACCCAGTACTTC. Its protein product is CASSVATGQAQETQYF.

The rearrangement joins TRBV7-8 to TRBJ2-2; 8 bases are a match to TRBD2. This CDR3 spans 15 amino acids. With 3 bases clipped from V and 3 bases from J, the junction kept 3 bases outside the gene matches. Germline V CDR1 and CDR2: SGHVS, FQNEAQ. CDR3 protein: CASSLGRGDTGELFF. CDR3 nucleotide sequence: TGTGCCAGCAGCTTGGGGCGGGGGGACACCGGGGAGCTGTTTTTT.

Many counts were recorded for this clonotype. This chain uses TRBV29-1 with TRBJ1-4, with a weak D call TRBD1 (5 bases). The V end lost 7 bases, the J end lost 2 bases, and 14 bases lay between the germline ends. The CDR3 totals 14 residues. Germline CDR1 and CDR2: SQVTM and ANQGSEA. The CDR3 DNA reads as TGCAGCGCCAACCTCGGGGGGACTAATGAAAAACTGTTTTTT. Amino acids: CSANLGGTNEKLFF.

V is TRBV6-4 and J is TRBJ2-7, with TRBD2 matching over 12 bases. V was pared by 2 bases and J by 3 bases, with 5 bases of the junction left unmatched. This CDR3 spans 16 amino acids. CDR1 and CDR2 from the germline V gene are MRHNA and SNTAGT. CDR3 in DNA: TGTGCCAGCAGTGACCTCGGGACTAGCGGGTTCTACGAGCAGTACTTC. Translation: CASSDLGTSGFYEQYF.

At least ten counts were recorded for this clonotype. The chain combines TRBV5-5 with TRBJ2-3; D not resolved. Germline CDR1 and CDR2: SGHKS and YYEKEE (reference sequence). V lost 4 bases and J 0 bases, leaving 12 bases between the germline ends. The CDR3 has 15 residues. CDR3 bases: TGTGCCAGCAGCCCGAACCTTAGGAGCACAGATACGCAGTATTTT. It yields the protein CASSPNLRSTDTQYF. The full variable domain, rest sourced from reference TRBV5-5 and TRBJ2-3, is DAGVTQSPTHLIKTRGQQVTLRCSPISGHKSVSWYQQVLGQGPQFIFQYYEKEERGRGNFPDRFSARQFPNYSSELNVNALLLGDSALYLCASSPNLRSTDTQYFGPGTRLTVL.

This clonotype has a count of ten or more. The V gene is TRBV3-1, the J gene TRBJ2-3, with TRBD1 matching over 8 bases. The length of the CDR3 is 13 residues. V shed 5 bases, J shed 6 bases, and the junction held 4 bases outside the gene matches. Germline loops: CDR1 LGHDT, CDR2 YNNKEL (reference sequence). CDR3 in amino acids: CASSTGGADTQYF. DNA of the CDR3: TGTGCCAGCAGCACAGGGGGAGCGGATACGCAGTATTTT.

This clonotype was seen only a few times. The rearrangement joins TRBV5-1 to TRBJ2-1; D might be TRBD2 (6 bases). The CDR3 loop spans 15 amino acids. Germline V gene data show CDR1 as SGHRS and CDR2 as YFSETQ. V was shortened by 4 bases and J by 1 base, with 12 bases between the two germline ends. The CDR3 reads CASSRDWVSYNEQFF. CDR3 bases: TGCGCCAGCAGCCGGGACTGGGTTTCCTACAATGAGCAGTTCTTC.

This clonotype was counted between two and nine times. The chain is built from TRBV4-2 and TRBJ1-1, with D perhaps TRBD1 (5 bases). V was trimmed by 1 base and J by 1 base, leaving 10 bases between them. Germline V gene data show CDR1 as LGHNA and CDR2 as YNFKEQ. The CDR3 runs 15 residues. This CDR3 reads CASSQGRGENTEAFF. The CDR3 DNA follows: TGTGCCAGCAGCCAAGGAAGGGGCGAGAACACTGAAGCTTTCTTT.

V and J are TRBV4-2 and TRBJ2-7; the D gene is possibly TRBD1 (6 bases). In germline, CDR1 is LGHNA, CDR2 YNFKEQ. The CDR3 runs to 18 residues. With 4 bases removed from V and 3 bases from J, the gap between germline ends came to 25 bases. The CDR3 sequence is CASSPEGGSQPFFYEQYV. DNA for the CDR3: TGTGCCAGCAGCCCCGAAGGGGGAAGCCAACCCTTTTTCTACGAGCAGTACGTC.

Many counts were recorded for this clonotype. CDR3 in DNA: TGCAGTGCTAGGGTGTCGGGTGAAAAACTGTTTTTT. Translation: CSARVSGEKLFF. The rearrangement links TRBV20-1 to TRBJ1-4; D gene uncertain. The germline gives CDR1 DFQATT, CDR2 SNEGSKA (reference sequence). This CDR3 region has 12 residues. Trimming removed 3 bases from V and 7 bases from J, with 9 bases in between.

This clonotype was seen repeatedly, ten times or more. The chain combines TRBV20-1 with TRBJ2-7; D gene uncertain. V was pared by 1 base and J by 0 bases, with 7 bases between. The germline gives CDR1 DFQATT, CDR2 SNEGSKA (reference sequence). This CDR3 is 13 amino acids long. The CDR3 here is CSARGAVSYEQYF. CDR3 DNA: TGCAGTGCTAGAGGGGCAGTCTCCTACGAGCAGTACTTC.

J is TRBJ2-2 and V is TRBV5-1; the D is unclear. V lost 4 bases, J lost 2 bases, and 12 bases lay in between. This CDR3 is built from 15 residues. CDR1 SGHRS and CDR2 YFSETQ come from the germline V gene. CDR3 in DNA: TGCGCCAGCAGCCCTCCTTTGATCAACACCGGGGAGCTGTTTTTT. Encoded protein: CASSPPLINTGELFF.

This clonotype was seen more than once but under ten times. The gene calls are TRBV6-1 and TRBJ2-3, with 11 bases lining up with TRBD2. This CDR3 region has 15 residues. Unmatched junction bases numbered 2, after V lost 4 bases and J lost 2 bases. Germline V gene lookup returns CDR1 MNHNS and CDR2 SASEGT. CDR3 residues: CASSVTSGTTDTQYF. The CDR3 bases are TGTGCCAGCAGTGTGACTAGCGGGACCACAGATACGCAGTATTTT.

This clonotype appeared a few times. This sequence joins TRBV5-5 and TRBJ1-1; the D is unclear. Germline loops: CDR1 SGHKS, CDR2 YYEKEE (reference sequence). The CDR3 is 15 residues long. The ends were cut back, 0 bases at V and 4 bases at J, with 13 bases in the middle. The CDR3 spells CASSLAPSGITEAFF. DNA of the CDR3: TGTGCCAGCAGCTTGGCCCCCTCGGGAATCACTGAAGCTTTCTTT.

CDR3 region: CASSLQRVPNTGELFF. The CDR3 DNA follows: TGTGCCAGCAGTTTACAGCGGGTCCCGAACACCGGGGAGCTGTTTTTT. V gene TRBV12-3 or TRBV12-4 combines with J gene TRBJ2-2; the D gene is possibly TRBD2 (6 bases). The CDR3 covers 16 residues. The V gene lost 2 bases and the J gene lost 0 bases, with 10 bases spanning the gap.

V usage is TRBV12-3 or TRBV12-4 and J usage is TRBJ2-2; 8 bases agree with TRBD2. The CDR3 consists of 17 residues. The V segment lost 6 bases and the J segment 3 bases; nucleotides outside the gene matches: 12. The CDR3 protein is CASSPLREGLDTGELFF. The CDR3 DNA follows: TGTGCCAGCAGCCCCCTTCGGGAGGGCCTGGACACCGGGGAGCTGTTTTTT.

This clonotype was seen repeatedly, ten times or more. The chain has TRBV7-2 and TRBJ2-7; D is unclear. CDR1 SGHTA and CDR2 FQGNSA come from the germline V gene. V dropped 3 bases and J dropped 3 bases, with 9 bases sitting between them. This CDR3 contains 13 residues. The CDR3 is CASSFTVHYEQYF. The CDR3 bases are TGTGCCAGCAGCTTCACGGTGCACTACGAGCAGTACTTC. Based on the CDR3 plus reference TRBV7-2 and TRBJ2-7, the full variable domain is GAGVSQSPSNKVTEKGKDVELRCDPISGHTALYWYRQSLGQGLEFLIYFQGNSAPDKSGLPSDRFSAERTGGSVSTLTIQRTQQEDSAVYLCASSFTVHYEQYFGPGTRLTVT.

This clonotype has at least ten counts. J is TRBJ2-1 and V is TRBV12-3 or TRBV12-4; TRBD1 or TRBD2 may be the D gene (6 bases each). V lost 2 bases and J 4 bases, leaving 12 bases between the germline ends. The CDR3 runs to 15 residues. CDR3 loop: CASSLSGATYNEQFF. CDR3 coding DNA: TGTGCCAGCAGTTTATCGGGGGCCACTTACAATGAGCAGTTCTTC.